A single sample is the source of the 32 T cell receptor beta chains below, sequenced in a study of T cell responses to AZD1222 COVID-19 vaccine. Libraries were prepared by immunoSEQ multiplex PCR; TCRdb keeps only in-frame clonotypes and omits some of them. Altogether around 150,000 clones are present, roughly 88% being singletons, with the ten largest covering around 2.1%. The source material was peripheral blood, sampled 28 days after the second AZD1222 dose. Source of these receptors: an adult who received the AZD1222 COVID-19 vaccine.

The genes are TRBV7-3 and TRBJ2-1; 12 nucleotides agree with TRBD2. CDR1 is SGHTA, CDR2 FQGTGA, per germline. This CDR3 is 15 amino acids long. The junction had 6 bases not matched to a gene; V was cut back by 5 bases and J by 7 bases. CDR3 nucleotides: TGTGCCAGCAGCCCGACTAGCGGGAGTGGTAATGAGCAGTTCTTC. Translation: CASSPTSGSGNEQFF.

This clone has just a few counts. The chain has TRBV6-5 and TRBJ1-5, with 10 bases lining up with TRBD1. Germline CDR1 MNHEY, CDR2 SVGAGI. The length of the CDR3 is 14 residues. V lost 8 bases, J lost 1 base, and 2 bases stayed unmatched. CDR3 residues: CASGGQGSNQPQHF. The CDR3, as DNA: TGTGCCAGCGGGGGACAGGGGAGCAATCAGCCCCAGCATTTT.

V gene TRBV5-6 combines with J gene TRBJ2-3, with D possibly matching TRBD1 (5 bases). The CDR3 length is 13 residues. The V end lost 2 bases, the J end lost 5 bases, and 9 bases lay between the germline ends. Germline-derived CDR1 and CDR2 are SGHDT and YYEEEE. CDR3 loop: CASSFGQGDTQYF. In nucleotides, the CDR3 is TGTGCCAGCAGCTTCGGACAAGGAGATACGCAGTATTTT. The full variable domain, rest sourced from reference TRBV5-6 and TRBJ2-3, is DAGVTQSPTHLIKTRGQQVTLRCSPKSGHDTVSWYQQALGQGPQFIFQYYEEEERQRGNFPDRFSGHQFPNYSSELNVNALLLGDSALYLCASSFGQGDTQYFGPGTRLTVL.

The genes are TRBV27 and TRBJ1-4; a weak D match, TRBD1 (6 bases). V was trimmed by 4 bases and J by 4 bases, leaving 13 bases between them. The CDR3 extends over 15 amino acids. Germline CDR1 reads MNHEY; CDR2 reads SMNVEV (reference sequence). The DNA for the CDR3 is TGTGCCAGCAGTTCACCGGGGGGCGTTAATGAAAAACTGTTTTTT. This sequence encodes CASSSPGGVNEKLFF.

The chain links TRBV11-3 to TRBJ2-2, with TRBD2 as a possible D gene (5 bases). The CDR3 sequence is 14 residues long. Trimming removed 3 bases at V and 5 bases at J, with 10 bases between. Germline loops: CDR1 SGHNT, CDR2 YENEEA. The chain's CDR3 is CASSFERETGELFF. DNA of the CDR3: TGTGCCAGCAGCTTCGAGAGGGAGACCGGGGAGCTGTTTTTT. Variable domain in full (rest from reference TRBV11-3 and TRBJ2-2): EAGVVQSPRYKIIEKKQPVAFWCNPISGHNTLYWYLQNLGQGPELLIRYENEEAVDDSQLPKDRFSAERLKGVDSTLKIQPAELGDSAVYLCASSFERETGELFFGEGSRLTVL.

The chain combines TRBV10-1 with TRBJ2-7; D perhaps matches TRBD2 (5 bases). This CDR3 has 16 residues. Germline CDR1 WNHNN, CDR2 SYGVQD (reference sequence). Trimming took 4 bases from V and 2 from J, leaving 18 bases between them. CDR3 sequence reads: CASSAGSKRSPYEQYF. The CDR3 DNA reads TGCGCCAGCAGTGCGGGGTCCAAGCGGAGTCCCTACGAGCAGTACTTC.

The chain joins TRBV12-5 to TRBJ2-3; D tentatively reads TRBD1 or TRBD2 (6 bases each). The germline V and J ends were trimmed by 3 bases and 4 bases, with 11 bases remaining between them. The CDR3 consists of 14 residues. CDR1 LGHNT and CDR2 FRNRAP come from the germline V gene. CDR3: CASGLGGPADTQYF. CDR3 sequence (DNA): TGTGCTAGTGGTTTAGGGGGGCCCGCAGATACGCAGTATTTT.

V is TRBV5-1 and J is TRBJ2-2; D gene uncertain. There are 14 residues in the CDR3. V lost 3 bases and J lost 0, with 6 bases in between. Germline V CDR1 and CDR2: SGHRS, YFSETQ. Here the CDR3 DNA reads TGCGCCAGCAGCTACAGCGCGAACACCGGGGAGCTGTTTTTT. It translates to CASSYSANTGELFF.

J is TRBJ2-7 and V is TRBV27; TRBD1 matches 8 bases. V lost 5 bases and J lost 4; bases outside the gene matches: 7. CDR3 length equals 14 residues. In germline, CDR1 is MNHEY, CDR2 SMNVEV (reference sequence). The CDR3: CASSPGTGDYEQYF. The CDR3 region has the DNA TGTGCCAGCAGTCCCGGGACAGGTGATTACGAGCAGTACTTC.

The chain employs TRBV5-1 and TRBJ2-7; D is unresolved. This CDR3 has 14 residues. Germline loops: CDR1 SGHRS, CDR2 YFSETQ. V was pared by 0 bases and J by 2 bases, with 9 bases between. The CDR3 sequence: CASSLVGVTYEQYF. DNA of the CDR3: TGCGCCAGCAGCTTGGTGGGCGTTACCTACGAGCAGTACTTC.

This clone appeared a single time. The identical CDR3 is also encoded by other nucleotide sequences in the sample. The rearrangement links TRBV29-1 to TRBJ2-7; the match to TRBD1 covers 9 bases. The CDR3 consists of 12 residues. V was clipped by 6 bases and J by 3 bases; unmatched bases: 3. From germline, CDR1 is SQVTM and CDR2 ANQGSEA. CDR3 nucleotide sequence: TGCAGCGTGGGGACAGGGAGCTACGAGCAGTACTTC. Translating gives CSVGTGSYEQYF.

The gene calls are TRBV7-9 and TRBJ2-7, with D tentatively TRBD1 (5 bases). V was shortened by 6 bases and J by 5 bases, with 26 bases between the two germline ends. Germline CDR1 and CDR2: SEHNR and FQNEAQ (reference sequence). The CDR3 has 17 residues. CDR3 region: CASSKGVLRKNEDEQYF. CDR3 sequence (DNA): TGTGCCAGCAGTAAAGGGGTGTTGCGAAAAAACGAGGACGAGCAGTACTTC.

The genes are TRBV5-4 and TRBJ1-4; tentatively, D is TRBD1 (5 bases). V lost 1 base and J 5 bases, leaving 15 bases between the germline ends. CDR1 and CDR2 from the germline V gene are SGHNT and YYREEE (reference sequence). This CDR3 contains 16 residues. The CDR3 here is CASSLPPGGGNEKLFF. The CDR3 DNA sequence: TGTGCCAGCAGCTTGCCACCCGGGGGAGGGAATGAAAAACTGTTTTTT.

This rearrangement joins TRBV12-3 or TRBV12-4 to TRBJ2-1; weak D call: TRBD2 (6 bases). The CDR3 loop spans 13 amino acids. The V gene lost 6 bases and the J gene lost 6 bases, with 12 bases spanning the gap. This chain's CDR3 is CASSPRLGNEQFF. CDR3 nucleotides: TGTGCCAGCAGCCCCCGACTAGGCAATGAGCAGTTCTTC.

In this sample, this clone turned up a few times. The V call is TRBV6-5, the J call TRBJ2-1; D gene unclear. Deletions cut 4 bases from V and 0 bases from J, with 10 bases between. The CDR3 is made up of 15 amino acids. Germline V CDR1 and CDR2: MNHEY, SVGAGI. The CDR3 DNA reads TGTGCCAGCAGTTCCCTGACGGGCTCCTACAATGAGCAGTTCTTC. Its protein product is CASSSLTGSYNEQFF.

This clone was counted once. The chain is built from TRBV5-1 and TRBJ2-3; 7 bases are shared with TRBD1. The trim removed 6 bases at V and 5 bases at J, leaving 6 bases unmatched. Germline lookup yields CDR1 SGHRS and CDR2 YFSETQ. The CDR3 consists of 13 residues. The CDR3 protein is CASKLPGGDTQYF. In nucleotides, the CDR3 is TGCGCCAGCAAACTCCCAGGGGGAGATACGCAGTATTTT.

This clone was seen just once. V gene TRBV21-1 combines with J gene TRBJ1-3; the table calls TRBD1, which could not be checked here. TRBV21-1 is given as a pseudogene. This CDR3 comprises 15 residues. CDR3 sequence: CASSLQGPPGNTIYF. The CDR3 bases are TGTGCCAGCAGCCTTCAGGGTCCTCCCGGAAACACCATATATTTT.

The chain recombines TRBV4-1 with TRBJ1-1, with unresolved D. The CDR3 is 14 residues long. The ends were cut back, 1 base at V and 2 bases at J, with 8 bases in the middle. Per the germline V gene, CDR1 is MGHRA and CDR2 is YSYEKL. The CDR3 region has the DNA TGCGCCAGCAGCCAAGGCCCAGCTAACACTGAAGCTTTCTTT. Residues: CASSQGPANTEAFF.

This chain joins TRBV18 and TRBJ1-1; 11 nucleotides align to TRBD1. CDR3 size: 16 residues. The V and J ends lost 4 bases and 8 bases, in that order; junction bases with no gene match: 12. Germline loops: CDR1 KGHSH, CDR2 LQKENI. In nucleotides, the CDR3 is TGTGCCAGCTCACGCGAAACATTGGGACAGGGGGGAGAAGCTTTCTTT. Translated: CASSRETLGQGGEAFF.

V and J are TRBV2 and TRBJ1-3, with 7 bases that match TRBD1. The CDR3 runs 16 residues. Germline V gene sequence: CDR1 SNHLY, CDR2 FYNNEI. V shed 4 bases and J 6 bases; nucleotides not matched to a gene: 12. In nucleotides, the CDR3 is TGTGCCAGCAGTGCTAGGCCCGGGCAGGGGGTAAACACCATATATTTT. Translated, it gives CASSARPGQGVNTIYF.

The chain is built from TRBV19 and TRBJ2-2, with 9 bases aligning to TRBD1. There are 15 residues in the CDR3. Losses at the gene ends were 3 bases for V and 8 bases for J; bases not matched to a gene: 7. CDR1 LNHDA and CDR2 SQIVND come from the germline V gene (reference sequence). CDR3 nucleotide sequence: TGTGCCAGTAGTATTGGACAGGGGCTGGTGGGGGAGCTGTTTTTT. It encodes CASSIGQGLVGELFF.

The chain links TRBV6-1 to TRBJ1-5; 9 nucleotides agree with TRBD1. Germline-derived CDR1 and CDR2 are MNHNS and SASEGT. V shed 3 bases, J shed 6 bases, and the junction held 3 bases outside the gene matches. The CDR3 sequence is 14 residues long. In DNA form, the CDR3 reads TGTGCCAGCAGTGACCGGACAGGGGTTCAGCCCCAGCATTTT. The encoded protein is CASSDRTGVQPQHF.

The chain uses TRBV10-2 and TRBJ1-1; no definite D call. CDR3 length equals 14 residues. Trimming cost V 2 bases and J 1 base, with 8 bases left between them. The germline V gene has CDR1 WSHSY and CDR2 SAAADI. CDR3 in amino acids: CASSEDGGNTEAFF. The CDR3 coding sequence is TGCGCCAGCAGTGAGGACGGAGGGAACACTGAAGCTTTCTTT.

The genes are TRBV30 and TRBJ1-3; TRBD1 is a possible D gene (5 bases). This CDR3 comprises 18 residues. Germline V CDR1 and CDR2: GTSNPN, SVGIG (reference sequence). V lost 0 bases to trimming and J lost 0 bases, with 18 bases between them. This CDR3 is CAWSVRGVGDGSGNTIYF. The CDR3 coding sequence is TGTGCCTGGAGTGTACGTGGTGTCGGGGACGGCTCTGGAAACACCATATATTTT.

The CDR3 loop reads CASSPRSGAGELFF. CDR3 bases: TGTGCCAGCAGCCCCCGGTCTGGGGCCGGGGAGCTGTTTTTT. J is TRBJ2-2 and V is TRBV11-3; D not resolved. Looked up from germline, CDR1 is SGHNT and CDR2 is YENEEA. The CDR3 totals 14 residues. V lost 5 bases and J lost 6, with 13 bases in between.

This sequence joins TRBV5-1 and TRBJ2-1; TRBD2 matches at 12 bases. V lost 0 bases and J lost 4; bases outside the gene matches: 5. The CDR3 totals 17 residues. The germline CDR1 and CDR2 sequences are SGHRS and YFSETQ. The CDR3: CASSLASGGAGYNEQFF. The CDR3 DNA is TGCGCCAGCAGCTTGGCTAGCGGGGGGGCCGGGTACAATGAGCAGTTCTTC.

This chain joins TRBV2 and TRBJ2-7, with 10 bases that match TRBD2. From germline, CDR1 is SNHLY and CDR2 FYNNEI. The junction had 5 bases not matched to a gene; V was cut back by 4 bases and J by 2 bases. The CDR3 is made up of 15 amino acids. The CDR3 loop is CASSARTSGAYEQYF. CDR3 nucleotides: TGTGCCAGCAGTGCCCGGACTAGCGGAGCCTACGAGCAGTACTTC.

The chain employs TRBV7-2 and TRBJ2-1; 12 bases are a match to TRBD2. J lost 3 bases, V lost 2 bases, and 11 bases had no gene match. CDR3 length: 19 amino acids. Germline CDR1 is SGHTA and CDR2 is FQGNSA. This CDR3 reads CASSLSKGLAGGLYNEQFF. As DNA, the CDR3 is TGTGCCAGCAGCTTATCTAAGGGGCTAGCGGGAGGGCTCTACAATGAGCAGTTCTTC. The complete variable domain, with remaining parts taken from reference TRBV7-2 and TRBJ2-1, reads GAGVSQSPSNKVTEKGKDVELRCDPISGHTALYWYRQSLGQGLEFLIYFQGNSAPDKSGLPSDRFSAERTGGSVSTLTIQRTQQEDSAVYLCASSLSKGLAGGLYNEQFFGPGTRLTVL.

CDR3 in amino acids: CASRVINTGELFF. In DNA, the CDR3 is TGTGCCAGCAGAGTAATAAACACCGGGGAGCTGTTTTTT. The V and J genes are TRBV7-8 and TRBJ2-2; D is uncertain. The germline CDR1 and CDR2 sequences are SGHVS and FQNEAQ. The CDR3 length is 13 residues. The V end was cut by 6 bases, the J end by 2 bases, with 7 bases between.

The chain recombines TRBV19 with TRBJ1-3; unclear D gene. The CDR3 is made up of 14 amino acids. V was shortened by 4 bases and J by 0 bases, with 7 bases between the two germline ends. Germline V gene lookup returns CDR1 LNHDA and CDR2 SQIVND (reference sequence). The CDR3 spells CASSTGASGNTIYF. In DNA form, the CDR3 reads TGTGCCAGTAGTACGGGAGCCTCTGGAAACACCATATATTTT.

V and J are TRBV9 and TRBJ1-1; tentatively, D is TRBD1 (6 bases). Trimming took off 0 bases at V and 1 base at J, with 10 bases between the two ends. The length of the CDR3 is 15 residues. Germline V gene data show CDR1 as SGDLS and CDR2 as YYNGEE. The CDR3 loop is CASSVAGTKNTEAFF. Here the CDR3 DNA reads TGTGCCAGCAGCGTAGCCGGGACAAAGAACACTGAAGCTTTCTTT.

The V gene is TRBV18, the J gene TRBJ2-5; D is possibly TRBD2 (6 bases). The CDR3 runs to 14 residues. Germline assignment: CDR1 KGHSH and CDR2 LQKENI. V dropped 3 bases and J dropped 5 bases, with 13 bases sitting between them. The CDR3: CASSPTLAGETQYF. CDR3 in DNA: TGTGCCAGCTCACCCACACTAGCCGGGGAGACCCAGTACTTC.